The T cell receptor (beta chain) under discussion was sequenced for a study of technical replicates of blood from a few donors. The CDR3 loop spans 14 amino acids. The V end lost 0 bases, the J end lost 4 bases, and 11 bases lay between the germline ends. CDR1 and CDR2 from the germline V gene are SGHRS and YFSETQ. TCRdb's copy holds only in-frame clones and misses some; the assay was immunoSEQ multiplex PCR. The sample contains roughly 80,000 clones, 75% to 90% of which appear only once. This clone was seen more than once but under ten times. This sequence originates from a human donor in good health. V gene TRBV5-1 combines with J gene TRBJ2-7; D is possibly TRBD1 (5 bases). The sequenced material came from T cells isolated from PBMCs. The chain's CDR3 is CASSLGQPLYEQYF. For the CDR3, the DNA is TGCGCCAGCAGCTTGGGACAGCCCCTGTACGAGCAGTACTTC.